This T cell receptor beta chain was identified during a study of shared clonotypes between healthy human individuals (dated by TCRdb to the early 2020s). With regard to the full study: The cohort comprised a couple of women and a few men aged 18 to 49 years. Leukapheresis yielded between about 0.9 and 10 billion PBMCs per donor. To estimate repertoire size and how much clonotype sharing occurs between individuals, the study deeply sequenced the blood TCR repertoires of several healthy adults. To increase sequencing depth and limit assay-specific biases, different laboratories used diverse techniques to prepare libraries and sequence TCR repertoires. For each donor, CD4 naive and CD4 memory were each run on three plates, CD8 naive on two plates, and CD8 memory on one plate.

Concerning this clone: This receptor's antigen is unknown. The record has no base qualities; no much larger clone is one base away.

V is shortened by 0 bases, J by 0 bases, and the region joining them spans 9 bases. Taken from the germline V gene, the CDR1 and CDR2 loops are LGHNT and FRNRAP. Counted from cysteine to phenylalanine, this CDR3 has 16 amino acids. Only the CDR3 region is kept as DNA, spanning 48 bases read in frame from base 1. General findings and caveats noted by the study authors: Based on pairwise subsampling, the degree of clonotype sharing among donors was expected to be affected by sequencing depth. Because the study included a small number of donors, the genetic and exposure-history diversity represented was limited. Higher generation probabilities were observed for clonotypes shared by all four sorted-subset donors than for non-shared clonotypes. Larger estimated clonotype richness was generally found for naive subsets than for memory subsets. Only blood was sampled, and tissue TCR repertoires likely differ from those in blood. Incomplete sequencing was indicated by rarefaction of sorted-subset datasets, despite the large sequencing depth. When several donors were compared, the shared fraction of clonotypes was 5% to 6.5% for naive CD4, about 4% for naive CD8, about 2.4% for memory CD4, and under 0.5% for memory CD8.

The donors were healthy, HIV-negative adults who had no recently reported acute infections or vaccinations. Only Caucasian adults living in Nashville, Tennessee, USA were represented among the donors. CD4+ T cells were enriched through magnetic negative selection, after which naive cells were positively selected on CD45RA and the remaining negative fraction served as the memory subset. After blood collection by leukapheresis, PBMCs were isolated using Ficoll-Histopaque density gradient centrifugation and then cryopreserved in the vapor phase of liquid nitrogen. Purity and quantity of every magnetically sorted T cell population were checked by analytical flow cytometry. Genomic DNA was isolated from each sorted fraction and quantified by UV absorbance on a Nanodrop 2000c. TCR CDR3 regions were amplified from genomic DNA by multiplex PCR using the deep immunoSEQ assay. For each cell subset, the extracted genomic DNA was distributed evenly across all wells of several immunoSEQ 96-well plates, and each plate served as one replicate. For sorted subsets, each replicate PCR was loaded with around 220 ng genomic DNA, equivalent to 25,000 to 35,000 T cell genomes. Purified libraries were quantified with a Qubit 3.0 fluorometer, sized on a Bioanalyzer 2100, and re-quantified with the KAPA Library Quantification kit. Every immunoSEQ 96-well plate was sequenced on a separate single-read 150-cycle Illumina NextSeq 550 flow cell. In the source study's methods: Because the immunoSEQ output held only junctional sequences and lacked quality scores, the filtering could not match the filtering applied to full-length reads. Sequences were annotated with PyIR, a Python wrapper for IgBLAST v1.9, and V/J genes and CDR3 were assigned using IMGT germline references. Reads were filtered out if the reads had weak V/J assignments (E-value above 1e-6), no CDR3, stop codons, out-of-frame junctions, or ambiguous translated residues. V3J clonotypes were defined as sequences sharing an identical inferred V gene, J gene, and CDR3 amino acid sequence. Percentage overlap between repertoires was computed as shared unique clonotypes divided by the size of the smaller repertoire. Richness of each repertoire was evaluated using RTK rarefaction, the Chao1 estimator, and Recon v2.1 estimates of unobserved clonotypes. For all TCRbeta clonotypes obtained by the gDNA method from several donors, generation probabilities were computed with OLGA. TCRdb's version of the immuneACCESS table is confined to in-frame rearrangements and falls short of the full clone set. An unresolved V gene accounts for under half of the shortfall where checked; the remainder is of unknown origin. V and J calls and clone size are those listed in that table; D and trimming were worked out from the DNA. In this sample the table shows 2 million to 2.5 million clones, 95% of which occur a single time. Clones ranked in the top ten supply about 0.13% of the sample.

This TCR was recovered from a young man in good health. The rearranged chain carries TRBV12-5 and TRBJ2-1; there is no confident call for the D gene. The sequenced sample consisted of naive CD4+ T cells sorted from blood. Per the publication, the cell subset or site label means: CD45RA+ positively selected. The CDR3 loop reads CASGLVLGVSYNEQFF. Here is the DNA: TGTGCTAGTGGTTTGGTACTCGGTGTCTCCTACAATGAGCAGTTCTTC. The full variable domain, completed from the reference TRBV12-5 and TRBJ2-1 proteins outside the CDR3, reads DARVTQTPRHKVTEMGQEVTMRCQPILGHNTVFWYRQTMMQGLELLAYFRNRAPLDDSGMPKDRFSAEMPDATLATLKIQPSEPRDSAVYFCASGLVLGVSYNEQFFGPGTRLTVL.